This passage covers 9 T cell receptor beta chains from one sample sequenced in a study of shared clonotypes between healthy human individuals (dated by TCRdb to between 2020 and 2021). The library was prepared using the immunoSEQ multiplex PCR assay. Not all clones reach the TCRdb copy of this immuneACCESS table, which keeps in-frame sequences only. Checked studies attribute under half of the gap to unresolved V genes and leave the rest unexplained. In this sample the table shows over 2 million clones, 95% of which occur a single time. The ten largest clones take up around 0.13% of the sample. The sequenced material came from naive CD4+ T cells sorted from blood. The cell subset or site label for this specimen denotes: CD45RA+ positively selected. The receptors were gathered from a man younger than 35 in good health.

The J gene is TRBJ1-4, the V gene TRBV4-1; 7 bases map to TRBD1. V was pared by 1 base and J by 3 bases, with 5 bases of the junction left unmatched. The CDR3 is made up of 16 amino acids. From germline, CDR1 is MGHRA and CDR2 YSYEKL. The DNA of the CDR3 is TGCGCCAGCAGCCAAGCAGGGGGAAGAGCTAATGAAAAACTGTTTTTT. Residues: CASSQAGGRANEKLFF.

The chain is built from TRBV6-5 and TRBJ2-7, with 7 bases matching TRBD1. Germline-derived CDR1 and CDR2 are MNHEY and SVGAGI. Trimming at V came to 5 bases and at J to 2 bases, leaving 9 bases not matched to a gene. The CDR3 is 15 residues long. The CDR3 reads CASSVTDRPPYEQYF. The CDR3 nucleotides read TGTGCCAGCAGTGTTACGGACAGGCCTCCCTACGAGCAGTACTTC.

The chain has TRBV5-1 and TRBJ1-1; no clear D gene. Germline CDR1 SGHRS, CDR2 YFSETQ. This CDR3 region has 13 residues. V was shortened by 4 bases and J by 2 bases, with 9 bases between the two germline ends. CDR3 DNA sequence: TGCGCCAGCAGCGCTGAGGTTAACACTGAAGCTTTCTTT. Translated, it gives CASSAEVNTEAFF.

With regard to this clone: The same CDR3 can be traced to other DNA sequences in this sample. This chain joins TRBV2 and TRBJ1-1; maybe TRBD1 (6 bases). V dropped 4 bases and J dropped 7 bases, with 13 bases sitting between them. Looked up from germline, CDR1 is SNHLY and CDR2 is FYNNEI. The CDR3 contains 13 residues. CDR3 loop: CASSGTGAREAFF. The DNA for the CDR3 is TGTGCCAGCAGTGGGACGGGGGCCCGTGAAGCTTTCTTT.

The V call is TRBV6-1, the J call TRBJ2-7; no clear D gene. Trimming stripped 6 bases from V and 3 bases from J, with 15 bases between. The germline gives CDR1 MNHNS, CDR2 SASEGT. This CDR3 is built from 14 residues. The CDR3 region has the DNA TGTGCCAGCAGCGCTAGGCCAGGAGTCTACGAGCAGTACTTC. Translated: CASSARPGVYEQYF.

The chain couples TRBV6-1 to TRBJ2-7; D might be TRBD2 (5 bases). The CDR3 totals 14 residues. The V end lost 5 bases, the J end lost 2 bases, and 13 bases lay between the germline ends. Germline CDR1 and CDR2: MNHNS and SASEGT. The CDR3 bases are TGTGCCAGCAGTCGGGGAGAGGGTCCCTACGAGCAGTACTTC. Its protein product is CASSRGEGPYEQYF.

As DNA, the CDR3 is TGCGCCAGCAGCCCGGGGCGGGACTTGGGCTATGGCTACACCTTC. Protein product: CASSPGRDLGYGYTF. The chain is built from TRBV4-3 and TRBJ1-2, with D maybe TRBD1 (5 bases). The germline CDR1 and CDR2 sequences are LGHNA and YSLEER. The CDR3 is made up of 15 amino acids. V lost 4 bases, J lost 4 bases, and 16 bases lay in between.

V gene TRBV7-2 combines with J gene TRBJ2-7; TRBD2 matches at 12 bases. Germline CDR1 is SGHTA and CDR2 is FQGNSA. J lost 5 bases, V lost 0 bases, and 5 bases had no gene match. The CDR3 consists of 16 residues. CDR3 DNA sequence: TGTGCCAGCAGCTTAGCTCTAGCGGGAGGGACCGACGAGCAGTACTTC. Residues: CASSLALAGGTDEQYF. The full variable domain, in which reference TRBV7-2 and TRBJ2-7 provide the parts outside the CDR3, is GAGVSQSPSNKVTEKGKDVELRCDPISGHTALYWYRQSLGQGLEFLIYFQGNSAPDKSGLPSDRFSAERTGGSVSTLTIQRTQQEDSAVYLCASSLALAGGTDEQYFGPGTRLTVT.

V usage is TRBV5-4 and J usage is TRBJ2-5, with a possible D match to TRBD1 (6 bases). The end of the DNA fits TRBJ2-7 better, so the J call may be wrong. This CDR3 comprises 14 residues. Germline CDR1 is SGHNT and CDR2 is YYREEE (reference sequence). For the CDR3, the DNA is TGTGCCAGCCGGCCGACAGGTAGCTCCTACGAGCAGTACTTC. Its translation: CASRPTGSSYEQYF.